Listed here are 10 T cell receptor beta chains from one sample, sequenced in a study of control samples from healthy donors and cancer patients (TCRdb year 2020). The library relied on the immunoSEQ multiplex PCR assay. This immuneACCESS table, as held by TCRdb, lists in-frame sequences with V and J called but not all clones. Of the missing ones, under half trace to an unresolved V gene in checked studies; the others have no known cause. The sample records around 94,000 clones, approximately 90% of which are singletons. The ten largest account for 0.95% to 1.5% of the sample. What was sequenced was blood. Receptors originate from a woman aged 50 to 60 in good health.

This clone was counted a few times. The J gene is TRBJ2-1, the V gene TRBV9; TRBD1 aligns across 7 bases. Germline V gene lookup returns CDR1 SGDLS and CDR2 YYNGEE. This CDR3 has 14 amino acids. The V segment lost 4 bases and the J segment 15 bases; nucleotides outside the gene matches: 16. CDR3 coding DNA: TGTGCCAGCAGCAAAGGGGGAACGCAGGGGGTTCTGTTCTTC. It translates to CASSKGGTQGVLFF. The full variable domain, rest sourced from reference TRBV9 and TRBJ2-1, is DSGVTQTPKHLITATGQRVTLRCSPRSGDLSVYWYQQSLDQGLQFLIQYYNGEERAKGNILERFSAQQFPDLHSELNLSSLELGDSALYFCASSKGGTQGVLFFGPGTRLTVL.

The CDR3: CASSLGGGAGANVLTF. DNA for the CDR3: TGTGCCAGCAGCTTAGGTGGCGGCGCTGGGGCCAACGTCCTGACTTTC. V is TRBV11-2 and J is TRBJ2-6; D remains ambiguous. The CDR3 runs 16 residues. Germline CDR1 SGHAT, CDR2 FQNNGV. V was cut by 1 base and J by 2 bases, with 9 bases left in between.

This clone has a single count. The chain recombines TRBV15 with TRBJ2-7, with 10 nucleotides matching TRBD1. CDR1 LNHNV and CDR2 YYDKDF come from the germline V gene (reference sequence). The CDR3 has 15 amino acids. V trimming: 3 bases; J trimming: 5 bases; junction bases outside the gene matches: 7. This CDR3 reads CATSSGDRGLHEQYF. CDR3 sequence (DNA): TGTGCCACCAGCAGTGGGGACAGGGGATTACACGAGCAGTACTTC.

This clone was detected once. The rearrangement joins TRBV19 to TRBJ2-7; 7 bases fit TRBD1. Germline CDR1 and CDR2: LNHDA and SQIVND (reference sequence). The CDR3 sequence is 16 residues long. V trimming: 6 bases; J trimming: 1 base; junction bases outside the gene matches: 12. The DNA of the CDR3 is TGTGCCAGTAGCCTTGCCGGGACAGAATCTTCCTACGAGCAGTACTTC. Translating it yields CASSLAGTESSYEQYF.

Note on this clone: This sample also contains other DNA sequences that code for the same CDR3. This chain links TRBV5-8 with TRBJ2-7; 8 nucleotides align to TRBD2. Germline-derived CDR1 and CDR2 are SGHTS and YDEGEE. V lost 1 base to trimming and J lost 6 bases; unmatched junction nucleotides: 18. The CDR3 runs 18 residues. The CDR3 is CASSLYLGGREEASEQYF. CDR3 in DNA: TGTGCCAGCAGCTTGTATCTGGGGGGGCGGGAGGAGGCCAGCGAGCAGTACTTC.

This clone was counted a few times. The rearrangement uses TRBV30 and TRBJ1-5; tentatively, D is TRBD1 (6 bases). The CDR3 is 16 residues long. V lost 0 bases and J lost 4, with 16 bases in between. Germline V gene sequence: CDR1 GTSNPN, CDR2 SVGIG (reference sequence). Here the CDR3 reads CAWSVRGGAGNQPQHF. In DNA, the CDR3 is TGTGCCTGGAGTGTACGGGGGGGCGCCGGGAATCAGCCCCAGCATTTT.

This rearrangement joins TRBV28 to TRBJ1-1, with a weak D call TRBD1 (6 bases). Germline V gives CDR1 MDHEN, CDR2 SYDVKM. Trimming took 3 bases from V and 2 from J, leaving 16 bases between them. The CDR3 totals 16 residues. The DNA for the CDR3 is TGTGCCAGCAGTTTTGGGGGCGCAGACCTTAACACTGAAGCTTTCTTT. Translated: CASSFGGADLNTEAFF.

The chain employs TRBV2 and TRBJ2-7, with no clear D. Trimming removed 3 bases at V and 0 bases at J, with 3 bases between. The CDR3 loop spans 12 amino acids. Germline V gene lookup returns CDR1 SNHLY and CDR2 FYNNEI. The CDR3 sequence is CASSDRSYEQYF. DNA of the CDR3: TGTGCCAGCAGTGACCGCTCCTACGAGCAGTACTTC.

In nucleotides, the CDR3 is TGTGCCAGCAGTCCACTTGCGGGAGGCTCCTACAATGAGCAGTTCTTC. Its protein product is CASSPLAGGSYNEQFF. The rearrangement joins TRBV27 to TRBJ2-1, with 8 positions matching TRBD2. This CDR3 is built from 16 residues. Germline trimming cut 5 bases from V and 0 bases from J; bases unmatched to any gene: 6. Germline CDR1 reads MNHEY; CDR2 reads SMNVEV (reference sequence).

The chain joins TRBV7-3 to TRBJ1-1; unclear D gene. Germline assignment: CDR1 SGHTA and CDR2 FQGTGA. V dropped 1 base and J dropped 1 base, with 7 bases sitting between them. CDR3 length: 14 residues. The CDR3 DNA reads TGTGCCAGCAGCTTAAACGCAGGGAACACTGAAGCTTTCTTT. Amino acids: CASSLNAGNTEAFF.